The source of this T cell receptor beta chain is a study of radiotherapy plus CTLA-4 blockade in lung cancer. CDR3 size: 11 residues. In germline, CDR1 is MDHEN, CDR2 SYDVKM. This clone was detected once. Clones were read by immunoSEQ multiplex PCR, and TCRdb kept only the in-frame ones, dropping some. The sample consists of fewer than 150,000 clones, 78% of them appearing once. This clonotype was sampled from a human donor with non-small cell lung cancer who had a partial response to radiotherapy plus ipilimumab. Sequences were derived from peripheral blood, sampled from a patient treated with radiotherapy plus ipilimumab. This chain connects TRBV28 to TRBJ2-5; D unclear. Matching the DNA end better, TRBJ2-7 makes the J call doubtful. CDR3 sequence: CASSTSYEQYF. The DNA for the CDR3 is TGTGCCAGCAGTACCTCTTACGAGCAGTACTTC.